This T cell receptor (beta chain) was captured in a study of CD8+ T cells in alopecia areata. Study context: Tofacitinib continued for 6 to 18 months and was then withheld for 6 months.

The germline gives CDR1 SEHNR, CDR2 FQNEAQ (reference sequence). This CDR3 spans 14 amino acids. Trimming removed 1 base at V and 8 bases at J, with 12 bases between. Study conclusions and caveats: Persistence in scalp and blood during tofacitinib was observed for many expanded lesional clones. Resident alphabeta T-cell populations of normal skin are likewise subject to sequencing in scalp samples.

Treatment in this sample: oral pan-JAK inhibitor, 5-10 mg twice daily. The sample holds a few counts of this clone. No antigen is known for it. After isolation, RNA underwent reverse transcription to generate cDNA as the sequencing template. TCRdb's copy holds only in-frame clones and misses some; the assay was immunoSEQ multiplex PCR. This sample yields 190,000 or so clones, of which roughly three fifths are seen a single time; roughly 13% belongs to the top ten. The TCR was taken from a human donor with alopecia areata. The sequenced sample was CD8+ T cells sorted from blood, obtained at week 24, from a patient treated with tofacitinib. The chain couples TRBV7-9 to TRBJ2-4; D is possibly TRBD2 (6 bases). CDR3 protein: CASSLGLEGDIQYF. CDR3 DNA sequence: TGTGCCAGCAGCTTAGGACTAGAGGGCGACATTCAGTACTTC.